The present T cell receptor beta chain was sequenced within a study of T cell responses to AZD1222 COVID-19 vaccine. Study conclusions and caveats: Repertoire collection took place solely once the T cell response had peaked.

The protocol was immunoSEQ multiplex PCR, while the TCRdb copy is restricted to in-frame clones and leaves out a portion. The sample includes around 160,000 clones, around 88% seen only once; the top ten take about 14%. Only one count was recorded for this clone. As yet, its antigen is unknown. The specimen was peripheral blood, collected on day 0 of AZD1222 vaccination. The sequence was collected from an adult in good health.

The CDR3 DNA is TGTGCCAGCAGCGTAGAGGGCAGGGGATACTACGAGCAGTACTTC. Encoded protein: CASSVEGRGYYEQYF. The chain carries TRBV9 and TRBJ2-7; tentatively, D is TRBD1 (6 bases). The germline gives CDR1 SGDLS, CDR2 YYNGEE. The V end lost 0 bases, the J end lost 3 bases, and 13 bases lay between the germline ends. The CDR3 length is 15 residues.